The clone carrying this TCR beta chain was observed a single time. The antigen is undetermined. Germline-derived CDR1 and CDR2 are MNHEY and SVGAGI. V was cut by 2 bases and J by 4 bases, with 9 bases left in between. The CDR3 is 13 amino acids. The time point here: blood 4 weeks post-SBRT, at nephrectomy. As to treatment: 15 Gy SBRT to primary tumor, nephrectomy 4 weeks later. Nephrectomy followed 15 Gy stereotactic body radiation by 4 weeks. These data belong to a study of radiation and T cells in renal cell carcinoma. General study points: In blood, top tumor clones expanded by 2 weeks, shrinking by 4. Pretreatment tumor biopsies were lacking, so baseline clonotypes are unknown.

Produced via immunoSEQ multiplex PCR; TCRdb's table is partial and in-frame only. The data hold around 170,000 clones, with approximately 90% observed a single time. This chain connects TRBV6-5 to TRBJ2-7; D is undetermined. The sample in question was blood, obtained from a patient whose treatment included radiotherapy and nephrectomy. This receptor was obtained from a woman aged 45 to 65 with renal cell carcinoma. The CDR3 sequence is CASSYLLGYEQYF. DNA of the CDR3: TGTGCCAGCAGTTACCTCTTAGGGTACGAGCAGTACTTC.